Reported below is one T cell receptor (beta chain). Genomic DNA belonging to each subset was distributed in equal measure over several immunoSEQ plates. The assay was immunoSEQ multiplex PCR, and TCRdb's table has in-frame clones only and misses some. The table has fewer than 200,000 clones, approximately 95% seen once; the top ten hold more than 0.065%. The V and J ends lost 6 bases and 4 bases, in that order; junction bases with no gene match: 8. The CDR3 sequence is 15 residues long. Germline V gene data show CDR1 as MNHEY and CDR2 as SMNVEV (reference sequence). These data belong to a study of shared clonotypes between healthy human individuals.

The specimen was naive CD4+ T cells sorted from blood. Subset in this sample: CD45RA+ positively selected. The chain couples TRBV27 to TRBJ2-7, with TRBD1 matching over 11 bases. The TCR comes from a woman aged 25 to 39 in good health. Here the CDR3 reads CASRTGQGVGYEQYF. The DNA for the CDR3 is TGTGCCAGCAGGACGGGACAGGGGGTGGGGTACGAGCAGTACTTC.